These T cell receptor beta chains were read from a single sample in a study of CD8 T cells in Susac syndrome. Using its own MiXCR run on the immunoSEQ multiplex PCR reads, TCRdb lists one record per CDR3 protein. The sample lists roughly 200,000 distinct CDR3 sequences, about 95% seen once, with around 0.11% in the top ten. The sequenced sample was CD4+ T cells from PBMCs. All receptors come from a human donor in good health. Both conserved end residues are part of each CDR3. A D gene is named only where the DNA matches it firmly.

v_gene	d_gene	j_gene	CDR3nt	CDR3aa
TRBV15	-	TRBJ2-6	TGTGCCACCAGCAGAGTGATGGGGGCCAACGTCCTGACTTTC	CATSRVMGANVLTF
TRBV12-3/TRBV12-4	-	TRBJ2-3	TGTGCCAGCAGTCCCAGGGACAGCACAGATACGCAGTATTTT	CASSPRDSTDTQYF
TRBV20-1	TRBD2	TRBJ2-2	TGCAGTGCTCCCTGGCTAGCGGGAGGGGGCACCGGGGAGCTGTTTTTT	CSAPWLAGGGTGELFF
TRBV20-1	-	TRBJ2-1	TGCAGTGCAACTGGGACATCCAGTGAGCAGTTCTTC	CSATGTSSEQFF
TRBV9	TRBD2	TRBJ2-2	TGTGCCAGCAGCCCCCGGTGGGGGAGGGAAAACACCGGGGAGCTGTTTTTT	CASSPRWGRENTGELFF
TRBV4-2	-	TRBJ2-5	TGTGCCAGCAGCCAAGATCCCGCGGGGCGACTGGAGACCCAGTACTTC	CASSQDPAGRLETQYF
TRBV9	-	TRBJ2-3	TGTGCCAGCAGCGTAGCTCCGGGAAGCACAGATACGCAGTATTTT	CASSVAPGSTDTQYF
TRBV4-1	-	TRBJ2-5	TGCGCCAGCAGCCAAGTAGTTACGGAGGGCAAGACCCAGTACTTC	CASSQVVTEGKTQYF
TRBV20-1	-	TRBJ1-1	TGCAGTGCAAGCGAGACAGTGAACACTGAAGCTTTCTTT	CSASETVNTEAFF
TRBV7-2	-	TRBJ1-2	TGTGCCAGCAGCTTTAAGGGGCAGAGCTATGGCTACACCTTC	CASSFKGQSYGYTF
TRBV28	-	TRBJ2-5	TGTGCCAGCAGCCCCCTGGGGCAGACCCAGTACTTC	CASSPLGQTQYF
TRBV7-9	-	TRBJ2-7	TGTGCCAGCACCGACGCGCTGTTAGGCGAGCAGTACTTC	CASTDALLGEQYF
TRBV29-1	-	TRBJ2-5	TGCAGCGTTGAAGGACTTCCAAAGGGAGAGACCCAGTACTTC	CSVEGLPKGETQYF
TRBV11-2	TRBD2	TRBJ2-5	TGTGCCAGCAGCCCGGGACTAGCGGGAGTCCCAGAGACCCAGTACTTC	CASSPGLAGVPETQYF
TRBV12-3/TRBV12-4	TRBD1	TRBJ1-2	TGTGCCAGCATCGGACAGGGGGCGCGTGGCTACACCTTC	CASIGQGARGYTF
TRBV5-1	-	TRBJ2-7	TGCGCCAGCTCATCCGAGGCCTACGAGCAGTACTTC	CASSSEAYEQYF